This TCR beta chain was recorded in a study of PD-L1 blockade in urothelial cancer. Study at large: Patients' prior chemotherapy regimens numbered 0 to 3.

Study-wide findings and caveats: Clonality of blood TCR below the median before treatment predicted better survival.

The time point denotes: pretreatment peripheral blood. Per the germline V gene, CDR1 is SGHTA and CDR2 is FQGNSA. The CDR3 loop spans 15 amino acids. The V segment lost 3 bases and the J segment 4 bases; nucleotides outside the gene matches: 7. The data were produced by immunoSEQ multiplex PCR, yet TCRdb's version contains in-frame clones alone and is incomplete. The repertoire holds tens of thousands of clones, with under 90% as singletons. With respect to this clone: Its target is not known.

The chain is built from TRBV7-2 and TRBJ2-7; TRBD2 agrees at 9 bases. This receptor was taken from a man aged 55-75 years with urothelial cancer. The sequenced sample was PBMCs, obtained around atezolizumab (anti-PD-L1) treatment. For the CDR3, the DNA is TGTGCCAGCAGCTTGGGACTAGCTTTAGGTTACGAGCAGTACTTC. Translated: CASSLGLALGYEQYF.